Below are 28 T cell receptor beta chains sequenced from a single sample in a study of cytomegalovirus exposure and HLA in healthy donors. 13 Jbeta primers and 60 Vbeta primers were used for the PCR. Sequenced by immunoSEQ multiplex PCR; TCRdb stores in-frame clones only, minus some. The top ten hold 8% to 8.5% of the sample, which has 90,000 to 150,000 clones, about three quarters seen once. The specimen was PBMCs. Receptors were obtained from a woman aged 35 to 49 in good health and CMV-seropositive.

The sample holds a few counts of this clone. The V gene is TRBV11-2, the J gene TRBJ2-5; 14 bases line up with TRBD2. CDR1 and CDR2 from the germline V gene are SGHAT and FQNNGV. V lost 5 bases, J lost 7 bases, and 6 bases stayed unmatched. The CDR3 contains 15 residues. This chain's CDR3 is CASSKGLAGATTQYF. In nucleotides, the CDR3 is TGTGCCAGCAGCAAGGGACTAGCGGGGGCCACGACCCAGTACTTC.

The chain carries TRBV6-5 and TRBJ2-6; D is unclear. V lost 1 base to trimming and J lost 0 bases, with 4 bases between them. The CDR3 has 15 residues. Germline V gene lookup returns CDR1 MNHEY and CDR2 SVGAGI. Written as DNA, the CDR3 is TGTGCCAGCAGTTACTGGGCCTCTGGGGCCAACGTCCTGACTTTC. Amino acid sequence: CASSYWASGANVLTF.

This clone showed up just a few times. This sequence joins TRBV6-5 and TRBJ2-2; TRBD2 aligns across 10 bases. The V gene end was trimmed by 4 bases and the J gene end by 6 bases; junction bases not matched to a gene: 5. Germline assignment: CDR1 MNHEY and CDR2 SVGAGI. The CDR3 totals 15 residues. This CDR3 is CASSSGLAVAGELFF. The CDR3 region has the DNA TGTGCCAGCAGTTCTGGACTAGCGGTAGCCGGGGAGCTGTTTTTT.

The chain has TRBV7-6 and TRBJ1-2; tentative D call: TRBD1 (5 bases). This CDR3 region has 17 residues. Looked up from germline, CDR1 is SGHVS and CDR2 is FNYEAQ. Trimming took off 1 base at V and 3 bases at J, with 18 bases between the two ends. The CDR3 here is CASSLVLASGGDYGYTF. The CDR3 DNA sequence: TGTGCCAGCAGCTTAGTTTTGGCATCCGGGGGGGACTATGGCTACACCTTC.

This sequence joins TRBV7-9 and TRBJ2-7; 7 positions match TRBD1. CDR1 SEHNR and CDR2 FQNEAQ come from the germline V gene (reference sequence). The CDR3 runs 14 residues. V lost 5 bases to trimming and J lost 2 bases; unmatched junction nucleotides: 6. CDR3 in DNA: TGTGCCAGCAGCCTCCCGGGACAGACCTACGAGCAGTACTTC. This translates into CASSLPGQTYEQYF.

This clone occurred once. The chain uses TRBV6-5 and TRBJ2-5, with D unclear. V lost 6 bases, J lost 4 bases, and 12 bases lay in between. CDR1 MNHEY and CDR2 SVGAGI come from the germline V gene. The CDR3 is 13 residues long. CDR3 sequence reads: CASSRVRGETQYF. The CDR3 coding sequence is TGTGCCAGCAGCCGGGTGAGAGGAGAGACCCAGTACTTC.

This clone appeared once. The gene calls are TRBV9 and TRBJ1-3; TRBD1 matches 10 bases. The V segment lost 2 bases and the J segment 8 bases; nucleotides outside the gene matches: 7. Germline V gene lookup returns CDR1 SGDLS and CDR2 YYNGEE. The CDR3 totals 15 residues. The CDR3, as DNA: TGTGCCAGCAGCGTCGACGGGACAGGGGAGGACACCATATATTTT. It specifies CASSVDGTGEDTIYF.

This chain links TRBV9 with TRBJ1-1, with 7 nucleotides matching TRBD1. The CDR3 is made up of 13 amino acids. V trimming: 4 bases; J trimming: 5 bases; junction bases outside the gene matches: 5. The germline gives CDR1 SGDLS, CDR2 YYNGEE. The CDR3 DNA reads TGTGCCAGCAGCAGGGGACAGCAAACTGAAGCTTTCTTT. Translation: CASSRGQQTEAFF.

This chain links TRBV9 with TRBJ2-7; TRBD2 matches 8 bases. Germline V gives CDR1 SGDLS, CDR2 YYNGEE. The CDR3 spans 14 residues. J gave up 5 bases and V 4 bases, and 8 bases lay outside the gene matches. DNA for the CDR3: TGTGCCAGCAGCCCCGGGACTAGTTCGCACGAGCAGTACTTC. Protein sequence: CASSPGTSSHEQYF.

The chain employs TRBV5-1 and TRBJ1-5, with D maybe TRBD1 (6 bases). CDR1 is SGHRS and CDR2 is YFSETQ in the germline V gene. V lost 4 bases, J lost 4 bases, and 12 bases lay in between. The length of the CDR3 is 14 residues. The CDR3 region has the DNA TGCGCCAGCAGCCCGGACAGCGAAAATCAGCCCCAGCATTTT. Translation gives CASSPDSENQPQHF.

V and J are TRBV13 and TRBJ2-3; perhaps TRBD1 as D (7 bases). V lost 0 bases to trimming and J lost 4 bases, with 20 bases between them. There are 18 residues in the CDR3. The germline V gene encodes CDR1 PRHDT and CDR2 FYEKMQ (reference sequence). As DNA, the CDR3 is TGTGCCAGCAGCTTAGGTAGGGGGCGGCCCCGCGGGGCAGATACGCAGTATTTT. This codes for CASSLGRGRPRGADTQYF.

J is TRBJ1-1 and V is TRBV7-9; no definite D call. V was shortened by 0 bases and J by 6 bases, with 8 bases between the two germline ends. The CDR3 loop spans 13 amino acids. In germline, CDR1 is SEHNR, CDR2 FQNEAQ (reference sequence). The CDR3 region is CASSLAEAAEAFF. CDR3 coding DNA: TGTGCCAGCAGCTTAGCGGAGGCAGCTGAAGCTTTCTTT.

The chain combines TRBV5-4 with TRBJ2-7; D possibly corresponds to TRBD1 (6 bases). V was clipped by 4 bases and J by 1 base, with 15 bases between them. The CDR3 loop spans 15 amino acids. CDR1 and CDR2 from the germline V gene are SGHNT and YYREEE (reference sequence). The CDR3 reads CASSTSPGQSYEQYF. CDR3 nucleotide sequence: TGTGCCAGCAGCACCTCGCCGGGACAATCCTACGAGCAGTACTTC.

This clone was counted between two and nine times. This chain connects TRBV7-6 to TRBJ1-1, with D uncertain. The germline gives CDR1 SGHVS, CDR2 FNYEAQ. The V gene lost 4 bases and the J gene lost 4 bases, with 10 bases spanning the gap. The CDR3 has 13 residues. CDR3 sequence: CASSSWESTEAFF. CDR3 nucleotide sequence: TGTGCCAGCAGCTCCTGGGAGAGCACTGAAGCTTTCTTT.

This clone was detected only a few times. The chain is built from TRBV7-2 and TRBJ2-7; possible D gene TRBD1, 6 bases. The CDR3 has 14 residues. CDR1 is SGHTA, CDR2 FQGNSA, per germline. V lost 2 bases and J 5 bases, leaving 13 bases between the germline ends. CDR3 nucleotides: TGTGCCAGCAGCTTACAGGGGCGGAGTGACGAGCAGTACTTC. This sequence encodes CASSLQGRSDEQYF.

This clone was observed a few times. This chain joins TRBV4-1 and TRBJ2-2; the match to TRBD1 covers 7 bases. CDR3 length: 16 residues. The germline V gene has CDR1 MGHRA and CDR2 YSYEKL. Trimming cost V 5 bases and J 4 bases; bases outside gene matches: 10. The chain's CDR3 is CASSTPTGDGTGELFF. The CDR3 DNA follows: TGCGCCAGCAGCACACCAACAGGGGATGGCACCGGGGAGCTGTTTTTT.

The chain recombines TRBV2 with TRBJ2-1; 9 bases align to TRBD2. The CDR3 consists of 15 residues. Germline V gene data show CDR1 as SNHLY and CDR2 as FYNNEI. After removal of 4 bases from V and 5 bases from J, the junction contained 6 bases not matched to a gene. As DNA, the CDR3 is TGTGCCAGCAGTGTATTTGCGGGGGGGAACAATGAGCAGTTCTTC. Translation: CASSVFAGGNNEQFF.

Here the CDR3 reads CASSQVQLTGGYNEQFF. For the CDR3, the DNA is TGCGCCAGCAGCCAAGTTCAGTTAACGGGGGGGTACAATGAGCAGTTCTTC. The gene calls are TRBV4-3 and TRBJ2-1, with 8 bases that match TRBD2. Germline values: CDR1 LGHNA, CDR2 YSLEER. The V segment lost 1 base and the J segment 4 bases; nucleotides outside the gene matches: 9. CDR3 length: 17 residues.

The rearrangement uses TRBV18 and TRBJ1-1; D ambiguous. Germline V gives CDR1 KGHSH, CDR2 LQKENI. Trimming shortened V by 0 bases and J by 1 base, and 12 bases separated the two germline ends. This CDR3 comprises 16 residues. As DNA, the CDR3 is TGTGCCAGCTCACCACCGGGGTTGGGAGCGAACACTGAAGCTTTCTTT. It is translated as CASSPPGLGANTEAFF.

The V gene is TRBV6-6, the J gene TRBJ2-1, with D perhaps TRBD2 (5 bases). The CDR3 is 15 residues long. Trimming stripped 0 bases from V and 7 bases from J, with 13 bases between. Germline loops: CDR1 MNHNY, CDR2 SVGAGI (reference sequence). The CDR3 DNA sequence: TGTGCCAGCAGTTACTCACGAGGGATCGGGAATGAGCAGTTCTTC. Protein: CASSYSRGIGNEQFF.

The gene calls are TRBV5-6 and TRBJ2-7; D is unclear. Germline-derived CDR1 and CDR2 are SGHDT and YYEEEE. The V and J ends lost 2 bases and 5 bases respectively, with 5 bases between them. This CDR3 comprises 11 residues. The CDR3 DNA reads TGTGCCAGCAGCTTACTCCACGAGCAGTACTTC. This codes for CASSLLHEQYF.

V usage is TRBV14 and J usage is TRBJ2-4, with 7 bases aligning to TRBD2. CDR1 is SGHDN, CDR2 FVKESK, per germline. After removal of 1 base from V and 8 bases from J, the junction contained 2 bases not matched to a gene. The CDR3 consists of 13 residues. In DNA form, the CDR3 reads TGTGCCAGCAGCCAAGTTGGGGGGGACATTCAGTACTTC. This codes for CASSQVGGDIQYF.

V is TRBV4-3 and J is TRBJ1-2; D possibly corresponds to TRBD1 (6 bases). Germline CDR1 reads LGHNA; CDR2 reads YSLEER. Trimming pared 4 bases from V and 4 bases from J, leaving 10 bases between. CDR3 length: 13 amino acids. CDR3 DNA sequence: TGCGCCAGCAGCCCGGGGACATCCTATGGCTACACCTTC. This sequence encodes CASSPGTSYGYTF.

The gene calls are TRBV7-6 and TRBJ2-6; possible D gene TRBD1, 5 bases. V was pared by 0 bases and J by 4 bases, with 13 bases between. Germline assignment: CDR1 SGHVS and CDR2 FNYEAQ. CDR3 length equals 17 residues. CDR3 amino acids: CASSLAAGSFGANVLTF. CDR3 nucleotides: TGTGCCAGCAGCTTAGCTGCAGGGTCATTCGGGGCCAACGTCCTGACTTTC.

The chain has TRBV7-9 and TRBJ1-1; D ambiguous. CDR1 and CDR2 (germline): SEHNR, FQNEAQ (reference sequence). This CDR3 has 13 residues. V was cut by 6 bases and J by 5 bases, with 13 bases left in between. The CDR3 sequence: CASRARRRTEAFF. The CDR3 region has the DNA TGTGCCAGCAGAGCCAGAAGGAGAACTGAAGCTTTCTTT. Complete variable domain (other parts from reference TRBV7-9 and TRBJ1-1): DTGVSQNPRHKITKRGQNVTFRCDPISEHNRLYWYRQTLGQGPEFLTYFQNEAQLEKSRLLSDRFSAERPKGSFSTLEIQRTEQGDSAMYLCASRARRRTEAFFGQGTRLTVV.

The J gene is TRBJ2-3, the V gene TRBV4-3, with 11 nucleotides matching TRBD2. Per germline, CDR1 LGHNA and CDR2 YSLEER. CDR3 size: 17 residues. Germline trimming cut 2 bases from V and 5 bases from J; bases unmatched to any gene: 9. The CDR3 here is CASSQPAGLAVKDTQYF. As DNA, the CDR3 is TGCGCCAGCAGCCAACCCGCGGGACTAGCGGTGAAAGATACGCAGTATTTT.

The chain's CDR3 is CASSLGTGGYGYTF. CDR3 DNA sequence: TGCGCCAGCAGCTTGGGGACAGGGGGCTATGGCTACACCTTC. The J gene is TRBJ1-2, the V gene TRBV5-1, with TRBD1 matching over 10 bases. J was trimmed by 4 bases and V by 0 bases; bases with no gene match: 0. Germline V gene data show CDR1 as SGHRS and CDR2 as YFSETQ. The CDR3 totals 14 residues.

This clone was seen a few times. The chain recombines TRBV25-1 with TRBJ1-6, with D perhaps TRBD1 (5 bases). Trimming removed 5 bases from V and 5 bases from J, with 13 bases in between. CDR3 size: 15 residues. Germline V gene data show CDR1 as MGHDK and CDR2 as SYGVNS. CDR3 sequence: CASSNFRGNNSPLHF. The CDR3 DNA is TGTGCCAGCAGTAACTTTAGGGGAAATAATTCACCCCTCCACTTT.